Listed here are 3 T cell receptor beta chains from one sample, sequenced in a study of blood T cell repertoires in COVID-19. Method: immunoSEQ multiplex PCR; TCRdb's copy keeps in-frame clones and lacks some. The sample holds approximately 350,000 clones, around 87% seen once. The sequenced sample was PBMCs or T cells enriched from blood (not recorded which). These receptors were collected from a man between 18 and 35 years old who had recovered from COVID-19.

This chain joins TRBV10-3 and TRBJ2-1, with 11 positions matching TRBD2. After removal of 7 bases from V and 8 bases from J, the junction contained 4 bases not matched to a gene. The CDR3 has 13 residues. CDR1 and CDR2 from the germline V gene are ENHRY and SYGVKD. The DNA of the CDR3 is TGTGCCATCAAACTAGCGGGAGTGGATGAGCAGTTCTTC. Translated: CAIKLAGVDEQFF.

The chain has TRBV7-8 and TRBJ1-1, with D uncertain. The CDR3 runs to 13 residues. The germline V gene has CDR1 SGHVS and CDR2 FQNEAQ. Trimming cost V 2 bases and J 8 bases, with 12 bases left between them. In DNA, the CDR3 is TGTGCCAGCAGCTTAATGGAGCGGGGAGAAGCTTTCTTT. As protein: CASSLMERGEAFF.

The chain joins TRBV28 to TRBJ1-5, with TRBD1 identical over 9 bases. Germline lookup yields CDR1 MDHEN and CDR2 SYDVKM. Losses at the gene ends were 5 bases for V and 7 bases for J; bases not matched to a gene: 12. This CDR3 has 16 residues. CDR3 amino acids: CASSNSGQGRRQPQHF. DNA of the CDR3: TGTGCCAGCAGTAATTCCGGACAGGGGAGGAGGCAGCCCCAGCATTTT.